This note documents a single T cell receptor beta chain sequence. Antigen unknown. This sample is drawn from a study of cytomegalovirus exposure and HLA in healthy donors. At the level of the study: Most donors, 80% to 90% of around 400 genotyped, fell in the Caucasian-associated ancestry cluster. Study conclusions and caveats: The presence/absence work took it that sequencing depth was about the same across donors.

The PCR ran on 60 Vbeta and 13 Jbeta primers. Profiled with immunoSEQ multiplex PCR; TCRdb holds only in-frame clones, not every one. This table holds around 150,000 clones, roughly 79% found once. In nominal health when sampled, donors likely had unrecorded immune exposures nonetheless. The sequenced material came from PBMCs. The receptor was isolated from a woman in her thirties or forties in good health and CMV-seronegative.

Here the CDR3 DNA reads TGTGCCAGCAGCTTATCTGGCAGTCCCTACGAGCAGTACTTC. Translation gives CASSLSGSPYEQYF. This sequence joins TRBV11-2 and TRBJ2-7; no firm D call. V was shortened by 2 bases and J by 2 bases, with 10 bases between the two germline ends. Germline V gene data show CDR1 as SGHAT and CDR2 as FQNNGV. The CDR3 runs 14 residues. The whole variable domain, filled in from reference TRBV11-2 and TRBJ2-7, reads EAGVAQSPRYKIIEKRQSVAFWCNPISGHATLYWYQQILGQGPKLLIQFQNNGVVDDSQLPKDRFSAERLKGVDSTLKIQPAKLEDSAVYLCASSLSGSPYEQYFGPGTRLTVT.